This entry concerns a single TCR beta chain. Antigen: not known. This sample is part of a study of PD-1 blockade in classical Hodgkin lymphoma. Some clones are missing from TCRdb's copy, which holds only in-frame ones; the method was immunoSEQ multiplex PCR. The data hold 45,000 to 50,000 clones, with over 70% observed a single time. In germline, CDR1 is MNHNY, CDR2 SVGAGI (reference sequence). The CDR3 runs to 13 residues. Trimming cost V 6 bases and J 6 bases, with 15 bases left between them. Every patient had relapsed following autologous stem cell transplantation, and cohorts differed in brentuximab vedotin exposure. General observations from the study: The study found complete responders had baseline diversity similar to newly diagnosed patients. It was reported that newly diagnosed patients had less baseline TCR diversity than healthy donors.

V is TRBV6-6 and J is TRBJ2-7; D gene ambiguous. The TCR sequence derives from a human donor with classical Hodgkin lymphoma. This specimen was peripheral blood mononuclear cells (PBMCs), taken before the second cycle of nivolumab. The CDR3 protein is CASRTTKGGEQYF. The DNA for the CDR3 is TGTGCCAGCAGGACCACCAAGGGCGGCGAGCAGTACTTC.